The 25 T cell receptor beta chains presented below share a single source sample, sequenced in a study of blood T cell repertoires in COVID-19 (TCRdb year 2020). Library construction relied on the immunoSEQ multiplex PCR assay. TCRdb stores this immuneACCESS table with in-frame sequences only. Part of the clones is absent; in the studies checked, under half of the shortfall reflects unresolved V genes, and no reason is known for the rest. A total of 110,000 or so clones appear in this sample, 81% of them only once. Jointly, the top ten make up 1.5% to 1.9% of the sample. The source material was peripheral blood. The receptors here all came from a man aged 45-60 years with acute or convalescent COVID-19.

The V gene is TRBV7-6, the J gene TRBJ1-5; tentative D call: TRBD1 (6 bases). The germline V gene encodes CDR1 SGHVS and CDR2 FNYEAQ. This CDR3 region has 16 residues. Trimming left V 1 base short and J 2 bases short, with 12 bases between. Here the CDR3 DNA reads TGTGCCAGCAGCTTAGTGAGAGGGGGAGGCAATCAGCCCCAGCATTTT. Translating it yields CASSLVRGGGNQPQHF.

CDR3 loop: CASSGTGIQPQHF. CDR3 sequence (DNA): TGTGCCAGCAGCGGGACAGGTATTCAGCCCCAGCATTTT. The chain joins TRBV12-3 or TRBV12-4 to TRBJ1-5; 8 positions match TRBD1. CDR3 length: 13 residues. The J segment lost 6 bases and the V segment lost 6 bases, leaving 4 bases of the junction unmatched.

The rearrangement uses TRBV4-2 and TRBJ1-2; TRBD1 might be the D (5 bases). Germline V lookup: CDR1 LGHNA, CDR2 YNFKEQ. The CDR3 is 16 amino acids. With 0 bases removed from V and 4 bases from J, the gap between germline ends came to 15 bases. CDR3 in DNA: TGTGCCAGCAGCCAAGAGGTAGGGGTCGGGAGCTATGGCTACACCTTC. Residues: CASSQEVGVGSYGYTF.

The V call is TRBV28, the J call TRBJ2-3; 10 bases fit TRBD2. CDR3 length: 16 amino acids. Germline V lookup: CDR1 MDHEN, CDR2 SYDVKM. The ends lost 5 bases at V and 2 bases at J; junction bases unmatched: 7. CDR3 in DNA: TGTGCCAGCAGTCCTCTCAGCGGGGGGGCCACAGATACGCAGTATTTT. This codes for CASSPLSGGATDTQYF.

The gene calls are TRBV6-5 and TRBJ1-2; 7 nucleotides align to TRBD1. The CDR3 spans 14 residues. CDR1 is MNHEY, CDR2 SVGAGI, per germline. The trim removed 6 bases at V and 0 bases at J, leaving 4 bases unmatched. The CDR3 loop reads CASRLQGTNYGYTF. DNA of the CDR3: TGTGCCAGCAGACTACAGGGGACTAACTATGGCTACACCTTC.

This chain connects TRBV9 to TRBJ1-2; unclear D gene. Trimming pared 2 bases from V and 3 bases from J, leaving 8 bases between. Per the germline V gene, CDR1 is SGDLS and CDR2 is YYNGEE. The CDR3 consists of 13 residues. This chain's CDR3 is CASSVAVDYGYTF. The CDR3 region has the DNA TGTGCCAGCAGCGTTGCCGTAGACTATGGCTACACCTTC.

This chain joins TRBV3-1 (or the pseudogene TRBV3-2) and TRBJ2-1; TRBD2 matches at 9 bases. This CDR3 has 14 residues. CDR1 is LGHDT and CDR2 is YNNKEL in the germline V gene (reference sequence). V lost 4 bases and J lost 6; bases outside the gene matches: 4. This CDR3 reads CASSLAGEVNEQFF. CDR3 DNA: TGTGCCAGCAGCCTAGCGGGGGAGGTCAATGAGCAGTTCTTC.

The gene calls are TRBV28 and TRBJ2-2; D call uncertain. Germline CDR1 reads MDHEN; CDR2 reads SYDVKM. The CDR3 has 12 amino acids. The germline V and J ends were trimmed by 5 bases and 6 bases, with 7 bases remaining between them. CDR3 amino acids: CASSVSAGELFF. The CDR3 bases are TGTGCCAGCAGTGTATCAGCCGGGGAGCTGTTTTTT. The full variable domain, rest sourced from reference TRBV28 and TRBJ2-2, is DVKVTQSSRYLVKRTGEKVFLECVQDMDHENMFWYRQDPGLGLRLIYFSYDVKMKEKGDIPEGYSVSREKKERFSLILESASTNQTSMYLCASSVSAGELFFGEGSRLTVL.

This chain uses TRBV11-2 with TRBJ1-6; 8 positions match TRBD1. The germline V gene encodes CDR1 SGHAT and CDR2 FQNNGV. The junction had 5 bases not matched to a gene; V was cut back by 1 base and J by 9 bases. CDR3 length: 15 residues. CDR3 sequence reads: CASSLGGTGGSPLHF. The CDR3, as DNA: TGTGCCAGCAGCTTAGGAGGGACAGGCGGTTCACCCCTCCACTTT.

There are a few counts of this clone. This chain joins TRBV3-1 (or the pseudogene TRBV3-2) and TRBJ2-6, with D tentatively TRBD1 (6 bases). The germline CDR1 and CDR2 sequences are LGHDT and YNNKEL (reference sequence). V lost 1 base to trimming and J lost 0 bases, with 13 bases between them. This CDR3 comprises 18 residues. The CDR3 DNA is TGTGCCAGCAGCCAAGGGGGGAACAGGGTCTCTGGGGCCAACGTCCTGACTTTC. As protein: CASSQGGNRVSGANVLTF.

The rearrangement uses TRBV30 and TRBJ1-5; no clear D gene. The CDR3 spans 13 residues. From germline, CDR1 is GTSNPN and CDR2 SVGIG (reference sequence). V lost 3 bases and J lost 6, with 12 bases in between. The CDR3 bases are TGTGCCTGGAGCTATAATGGTCTTCAGCCCCAGCATTTT. Amino acids: CAWSYNGLQPQHF. Complete variable domain (other parts from reference TRBV30 and TRBJ1-5): SQTIHQWPATLVQPVGSPLSLECTVEGTSNPNLYWYRQAAGRGLQLLFYSVGIGQISSEVPQNLSASRPQDRQFILSSKKLLLSDSGFYLCAWSYNGLQPQHFGDGTRLSIL.

The rearrangement joins TRBV5-1 to TRBJ1-4; tentative D call: TRBD1 (6 bases). The CDR3 consists of 15 residues. Trimming took 0 bases from V and 8 from J, leaving 14 bases between them. Germline CDR1 and CDR2: SGHRS and YFSETQ. The CDR3 spells CASSLGPQGLEKLFF. CDR3 sequence (DNA): TGCGCCAGCAGCTTGGGCCCACAGGGTTTGGAAAAACTGTTTTTT. The full variable domain, in which reference TRBV5-1 and TRBJ1-4 provide the parts outside the CDR3, is KAGVTQTPRYLIKTRGQQVTLSCSPISGHRSVSWYQQTPGQGLQFLFEYFSETQRNKGNFPGRFSGRQFSNSRSEMNVSTLELGDSALYLCASSLGPQGLEKLFFGSGTQLSVL.

The chain carries TRBV19 and TRBJ1-1, with D unresolved. The CDR3 extends over 15 amino acids. V shed 3 bases and J shed 4 bases, with 15 bases lying between them. CDR1 and CDR2 (germline): LNHDA, SQIVND (reference sequence). The CDR3 sequence is CASSMGPGGSTEAFF. In nucleotides, the CDR3 is TGTGCCAGTAGTATGGGTCCGGGTGGTAGCACTGAAGCTTTCTTT.

J is TRBJ1-2 and V is TRBV5-6, with D maybe TRBD1 (6 bases). Germline V gene lookup returns CDR1 SGHDT and CDR2 YYEEEE. The CDR3 covers 14 residues. Trimming shortened V by 6 bases and J by 5 bases, and 17 bases separated the two germline ends. CDR3 loop: CASTKTGWEYGYTF. The CDR3 DNA reads as TGTGCCAGCACCAAGACAGGATGGGAGTATGGCTACACCTTC.

V is TRBV6-2 or TRBV6-3 and J is TRBJ2-7; D is uncertain. Germline values: CDR1 MNHEY, CDR2 SVGEGT. Trimming pared 0 bases from V and 3 bases from J, leaving 18 bases between. This CDR3 region has 17 residues. The CDR3 reads CASSYSTRNRTFYEQYF. The DNA for the CDR3 is TGTGCCAGCAGTTACTCGACAAGGAACAGAACCTTCTACGAGCAGTACTTC.

This clone was recorded once. V usage is TRBV7-9 and J usage is TRBJ1-5; D gene uncertain. The CDR3 contains 13 residues. V shed 1 base and J shed 9 bases, with 10 bases lying between them. Germline CDR1 SEHNR, CDR2 FQNEAQ (reference sequence). The CDR3 DNA sequence: TGTGCCAGCAGCTTAGACAGTCCATCGCCCCAGCATTTT. This sequence encodes CASSLDSPSPQHF.

The rearrangement links TRBV6-4 to TRBJ2-6; D gene uncertain. This CDR3 comprises 14 residues. CDR1 is MRHNA, CDR2 SNTAGT, per germline. V lost 4 bases, J lost 4 bases, and 8 bases lay in between. The CDR3: CASSVDGGANVLTF. CDR3 coding DNA: TGTGCCAGCAGTGTCGACGGGGGGGCCAACGTCCTGACTTTC.

CDR3 sequence reads: CASSRLAGGGTGELFF. CDR3 bases: TGTGCCAGCAGCCGACTAGCGGGGGGGGGCACCGGGGAGCTGTTTTTT. The V call is TRBV3-1 (or the pseudogene TRBV3-2), the J call TRBJ2-2, with 14 bases identical to TRBD2. The V segment lost 4 bases and the J segment 4 bases; nucleotides outside the gene matches: 2. CDR1 and CDR2 from the germline V gene are LGHDT and YNNKEL (reference sequence). The length of the CDR3 is 16 residues.

The rearrangement joins TRBV21-1 to TRBJ2-7; the DNA was not compared with TRBD1, the D call given in the table. TRBV21-1 is assigned pseudogene status. The CDR3 is 16 residues long. The CDR3, as DNA: TGTGCCAGCAGCAAAGGGGGCGAGACAGGGATGAACGAGCAGTACGTC. Translation gives CASSKGGETGMNEQYV.

The chain uses TRBV28 and TRBJ2-7, with TRBD1 matching 8 bases. This CDR3 has 13 residues. V gave up 8 bases and J gave up 4 bases; unmatched junction bases: 7. CDR1 is MDHEN and CDR2 is SYDVKM in the germline V gene. The CDR3 here is CASALTGGYEQYF. The CDR3 DNA follows: TGTGCCAGCGCCCTCACAGGGGGGTACGAGCAGTACTTC.

This CDR3 is CASSQELGGVREQYF. For the CDR3, the DNA is TGTGCCAGCAGCCAAGAATTAGGGGGCGTTAGGGAGCAGTACTTC. The genes are TRBV4-2 and TRBJ2-7, with 7 bases fitting TRBD1. Germline CDR1 and CDR2: LGHNA and YNFKEQ. CDR3 length: 15 residues. Unmatched junction bases numbered 9, after V lost 0 bases and J lost 7 bases.

The chain employs TRBV5-1 and TRBJ2-3, with D unclear. The CDR3 spans 14 residues. V lost 0 bases and J 2 bases, leaving 7 bases between the germline ends. The germline V gene has CDR1 SGHRS and CDR2 YFSETQ. CDR3 nucleotide sequence: TGCGCCAGCAGCTTGGCGTCCTACACAGATACGCAGTATTTT. Its translation: CASSLASYTDTQYF. The full variable domain, completed using reference TRBV5-1 and TRBJ2-3, is KAGVTQTPRYLIKTRGQQVTLSCSPISGHRSVSWYQQTPGQGLQFLFEYFSETQRNKGNFPGRFSGRQFSNSRSEMNVSTLELGDSALYLCASSLASYTDTQYFGPGTRLTVL.

The chain is built from TRBV5-6 and TRBJ2-7, with 9 bases identical to TRBD1. V lost 1 base and J lost 4; bases outside the gene matches: 12. This CDR3 spans 17 amino acids. In germline, CDR1 is SGHDT, CDR2 YYEEEE. The CDR3 loop reads CASSLSPGQGLGYEQYF. CDR3 in DNA: TGTGCCAGCAGCTTGTCCCCGGGACAGGGTCTTGGATACGAGCAGTACTTC.

The V gene is TRBV7-9, the J gene TRBJ1-2; 7 nucleotides match TRBD1. Germline lookup yields CDR1 SEHNR and CDR2 FQNEAQ (reference sequence). CDR3 length equals 13 residues. V shed 5 bases and J 4 bases; nucleotides not matched to a gene: 4. The CDR3 is CASSRTGVYGYTF. CDR3 DNA: TGTGCCAGCAGCAGGACAGGCGTCTATGGCTACACCTTC.

The chain combines TRBV2 with TRBJ1-5; D may be TRBD1 (6 bases). Looked up from germline, CDR1 is SNHLY and CDR2 is FYNNEI. V dropped 7 bases and J dropped 1 base, with 11 bases sitting between them. The CDR3 is made up of 14 amino acids. The CDR3 DNA sequence: TGTGCCAGCACCGCGACAGGAAGCAATCAGCCCCAGCATTTT. As protein: CASTATGSNQPQHF.